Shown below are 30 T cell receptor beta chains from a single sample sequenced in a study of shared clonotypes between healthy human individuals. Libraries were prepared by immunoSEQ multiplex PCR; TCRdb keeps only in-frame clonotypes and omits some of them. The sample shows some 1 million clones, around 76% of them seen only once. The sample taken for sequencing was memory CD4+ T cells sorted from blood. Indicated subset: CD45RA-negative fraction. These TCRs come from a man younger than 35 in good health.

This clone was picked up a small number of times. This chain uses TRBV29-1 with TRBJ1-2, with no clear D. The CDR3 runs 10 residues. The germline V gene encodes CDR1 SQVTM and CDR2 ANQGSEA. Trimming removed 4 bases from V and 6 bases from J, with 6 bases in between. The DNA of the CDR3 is TGCAGCGTTGTTTGGGATGGCTACACCTTC. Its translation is CSVVWDGYTF. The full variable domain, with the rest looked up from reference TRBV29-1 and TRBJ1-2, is SAVISQKPSRDICQRGTSLTIQCQVDSQVTMMFWYRQQPGQSLTLIATANQGSEATYESGFVIDKFPISRPNLTFSTLTVSNMSPEDSSIYLCSVVWDGYTFGSGTRLTVV.

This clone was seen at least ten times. The CDR3 DNA sequence: TGTGCCAGCAGCTTTGTAGAGGGGGCTGGAGAAGCTTTCTTT. It codes for CASSFVEGAGEAFF. The chain recombines TRBV11-2 with TRBJ1-1; 7 bases agree with TRBD1. The V gene's germline CDR1 is SGHAT and CDR2 FQNNGV. The CDR3 is 14 residues long. Trimming took 3 bases from V and 8 from J; bases not matched to a gene: 9.

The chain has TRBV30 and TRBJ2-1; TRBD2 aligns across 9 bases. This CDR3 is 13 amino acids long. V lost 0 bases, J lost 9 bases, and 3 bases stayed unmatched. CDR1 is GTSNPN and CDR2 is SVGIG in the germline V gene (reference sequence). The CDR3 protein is CAWSVELAGEQFF. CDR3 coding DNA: TGTGCCTGGAGTGTAGAACTAGCGGGTGAGCAGTTCTTC.

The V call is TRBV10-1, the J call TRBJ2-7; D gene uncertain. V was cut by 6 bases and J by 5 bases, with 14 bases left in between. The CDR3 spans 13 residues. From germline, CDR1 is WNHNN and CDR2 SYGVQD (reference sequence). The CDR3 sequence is CASRKSSIDEQYF. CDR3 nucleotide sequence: TGCGCCAGCAGGAAGAGCAGTATCGACGAGCAGTACTTC.

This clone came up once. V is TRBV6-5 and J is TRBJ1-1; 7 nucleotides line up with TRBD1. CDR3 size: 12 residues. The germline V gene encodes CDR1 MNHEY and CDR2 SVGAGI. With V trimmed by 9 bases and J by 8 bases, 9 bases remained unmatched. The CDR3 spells CASRGQLFEAFF. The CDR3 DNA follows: TGTGCCAGTAGGGGGCAGTTGTTCGAAGCTTTCTTT.

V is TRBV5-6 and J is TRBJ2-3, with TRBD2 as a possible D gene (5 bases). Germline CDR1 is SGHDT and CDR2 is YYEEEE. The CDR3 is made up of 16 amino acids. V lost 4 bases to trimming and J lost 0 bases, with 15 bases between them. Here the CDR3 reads CASSRVGEKSTDTQYF. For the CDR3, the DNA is TGTGCCAGCAGCCGTGTTGGGGAGAAAAGCACAGATACGCAGTATTTT.

As DNA, the CDR3 is TGTGCCAGCAGTTATGCGACAGGGGCGGGGGAGACCCAGTACTTC. Amino acid sequence: CASSYATGAGETQYF. The chain couples TRBV6-6 to TRBJ2-5, with 8 bases identical to TRBD1. The CDR3 runs 15 residues. Losses at the gene ends were 3 bases for V and 5 bases for J; bases not matched to a gene: 8. Looked up from germline, CDR1 is MNHNY and CDR2 is SVGAGI (reference sequence).

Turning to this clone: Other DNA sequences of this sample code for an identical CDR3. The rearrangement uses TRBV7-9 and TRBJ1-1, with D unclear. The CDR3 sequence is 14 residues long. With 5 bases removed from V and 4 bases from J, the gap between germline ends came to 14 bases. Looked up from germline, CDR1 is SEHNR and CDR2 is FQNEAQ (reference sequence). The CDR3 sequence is CASSPRTGGTEAFF. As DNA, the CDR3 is TGTGCCAGCAGCCCTCGGACGGGAGGCACTGAAGCTTTCTTT. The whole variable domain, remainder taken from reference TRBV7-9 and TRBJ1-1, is DTGVSQNPRHKITKRGQNVTFRCDPISEHNRLYWYRQTLGQGPEFLTYFQNEAQLEKSRLLSDRFSAERPKGSFSTLEIQRTEQGDSAMYLCASSPRTGGTEAFFGQGTRLTVV.

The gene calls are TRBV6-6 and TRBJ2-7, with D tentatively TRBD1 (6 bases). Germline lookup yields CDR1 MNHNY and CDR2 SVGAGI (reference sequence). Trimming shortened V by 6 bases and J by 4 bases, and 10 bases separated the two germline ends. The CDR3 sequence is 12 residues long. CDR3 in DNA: TGTGCCAGCAGCCGCGGACAGTACGAGCAGTACTTC. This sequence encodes CASSRGQYEQYF.

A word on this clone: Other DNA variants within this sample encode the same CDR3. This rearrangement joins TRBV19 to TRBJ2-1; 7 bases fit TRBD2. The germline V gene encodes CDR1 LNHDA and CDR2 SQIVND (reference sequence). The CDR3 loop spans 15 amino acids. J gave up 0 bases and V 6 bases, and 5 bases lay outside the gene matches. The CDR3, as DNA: TGTGCCAGTAGCGATAGCGGGTCCTCCTACAATGAGCAGTTCTTC. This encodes CASSDSGSSYNEQFF.

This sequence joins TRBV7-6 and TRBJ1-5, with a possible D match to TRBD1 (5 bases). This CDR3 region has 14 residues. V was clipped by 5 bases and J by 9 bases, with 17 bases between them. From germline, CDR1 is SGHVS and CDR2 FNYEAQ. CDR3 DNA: TGTGCCAGCAGCCCCGGACCGGGGGAGAGGCCCCAGCATTTT. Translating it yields CASSPGPGERPQHF.

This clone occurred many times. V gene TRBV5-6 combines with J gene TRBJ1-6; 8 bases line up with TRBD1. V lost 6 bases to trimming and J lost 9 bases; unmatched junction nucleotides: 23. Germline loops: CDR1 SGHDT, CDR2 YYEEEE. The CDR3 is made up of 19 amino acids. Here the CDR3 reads CASTGASLTGGFSVSPLHF. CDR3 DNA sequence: TGTGCCAGCACCGGGGCCTCCCTAACAGGGGGTTTTAGTGTTTCACCCCTCCACTTT.

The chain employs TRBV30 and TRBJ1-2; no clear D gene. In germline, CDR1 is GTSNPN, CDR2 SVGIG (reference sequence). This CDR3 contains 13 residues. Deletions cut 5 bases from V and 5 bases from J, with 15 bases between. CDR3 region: CAWSGTRVYGYTF. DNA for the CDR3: TGTGCCTGGTCCGGAACCCGGGTGTATGGCTACACCTTC.

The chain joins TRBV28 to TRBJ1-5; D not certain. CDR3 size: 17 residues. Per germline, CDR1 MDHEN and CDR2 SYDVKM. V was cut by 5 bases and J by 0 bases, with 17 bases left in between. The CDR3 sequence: CASSPLDGYYSNQPQHF. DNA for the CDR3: TGTGCCAGCAGTCCACTGGACGGGTACTATAGCAATCAGCCCCAGCATTTT.

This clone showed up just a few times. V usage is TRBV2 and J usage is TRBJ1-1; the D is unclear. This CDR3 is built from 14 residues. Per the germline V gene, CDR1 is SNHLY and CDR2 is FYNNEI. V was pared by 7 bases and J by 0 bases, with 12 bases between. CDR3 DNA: TGTGCCAGCAATATACTTAGCATGAACACTGAAGCTTTCTTT. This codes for CASNILSMNTEAFF.

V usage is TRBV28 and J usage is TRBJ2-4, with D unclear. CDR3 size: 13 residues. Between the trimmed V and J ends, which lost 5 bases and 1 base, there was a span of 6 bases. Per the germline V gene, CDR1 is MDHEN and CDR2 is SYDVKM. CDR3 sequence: CASSAPAKNIQYF. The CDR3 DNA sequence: TGTGCCAGCAGTGCCCCGGCCAAAAACATTCAGTACTTC.

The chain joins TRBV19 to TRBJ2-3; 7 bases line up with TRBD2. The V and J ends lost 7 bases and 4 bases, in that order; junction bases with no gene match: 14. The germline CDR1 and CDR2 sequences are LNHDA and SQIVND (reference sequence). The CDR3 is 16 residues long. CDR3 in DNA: TGTGCCAGTACCCCCCGGGTGGGAGGGCACCCAGATACGCAGTATTTT. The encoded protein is CASTPRVGGHPDTQYF.

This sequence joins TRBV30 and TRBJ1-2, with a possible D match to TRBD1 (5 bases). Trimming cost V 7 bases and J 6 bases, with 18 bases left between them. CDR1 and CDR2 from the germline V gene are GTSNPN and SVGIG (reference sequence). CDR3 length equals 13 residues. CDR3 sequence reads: CAYQMRTTNGYTF. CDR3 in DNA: TGTGCCTACCAGATGAGGACAACGAATGGCTACACCTTC.

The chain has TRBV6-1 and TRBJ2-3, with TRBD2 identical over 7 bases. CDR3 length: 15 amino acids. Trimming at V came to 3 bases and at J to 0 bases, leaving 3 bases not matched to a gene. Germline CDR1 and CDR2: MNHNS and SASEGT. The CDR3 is CASSDQGGSTDTQYF. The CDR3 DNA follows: TGTGCCAGCAGTGATCAGGGAGGGAGCACAGATACGCAGTATTTT.

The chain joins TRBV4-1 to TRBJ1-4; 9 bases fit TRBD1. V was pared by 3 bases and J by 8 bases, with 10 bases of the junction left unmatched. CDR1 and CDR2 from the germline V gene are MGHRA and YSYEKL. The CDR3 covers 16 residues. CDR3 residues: CASSQAPGQGWEKLFF. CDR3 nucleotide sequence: TGCGCCAGCAGCCAGGCACCGGGACAGGGCTGGGAAAAACTGTTTTTT.

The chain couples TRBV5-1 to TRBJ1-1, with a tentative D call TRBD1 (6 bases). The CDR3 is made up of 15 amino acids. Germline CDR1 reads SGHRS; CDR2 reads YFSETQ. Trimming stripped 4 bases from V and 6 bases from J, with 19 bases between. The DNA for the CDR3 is TGCGCCAGCAGCCCTGGGGCGGGGGCGCCGGCTGAAGCTTTCTTT. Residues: CASSPGAGAPAEAFF.

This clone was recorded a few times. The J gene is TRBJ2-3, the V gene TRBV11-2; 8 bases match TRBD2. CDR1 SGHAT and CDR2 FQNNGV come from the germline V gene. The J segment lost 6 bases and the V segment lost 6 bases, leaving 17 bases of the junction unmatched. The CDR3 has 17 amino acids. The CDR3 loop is CASSQGSRPAGEDTQYF. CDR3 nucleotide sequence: TGTGCCAGCAGTCAAGGGTCCCGTCCAGCGGGAGAGGATACGCAGTATTTT.

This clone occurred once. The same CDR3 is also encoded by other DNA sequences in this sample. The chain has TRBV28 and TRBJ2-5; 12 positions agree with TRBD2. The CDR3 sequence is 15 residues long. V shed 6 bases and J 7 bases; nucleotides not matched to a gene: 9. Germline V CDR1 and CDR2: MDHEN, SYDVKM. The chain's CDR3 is CASSLNPGLAGTQYF. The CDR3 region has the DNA TGTGCCAGCAGCCTCAATCCGGGACTAGCGGGGACCCAGTACTTC.

CDR3 coding DNA: TGTGCCAGCAGCGCAGGGTTCGGGGGCTATGGCTACACCTTC. Protein: CASSAGFGGYGYTF. This chain links TRBV5-6 with TRBJ1-2; weak D call: TRBD1 (5 bases). V dropped 4 bases and J dropped 4 bases, with 14 bases sitting between them. The CDR3 is made up of 14 amino acids. Germline CDR1 and CDR2: SGHDT and YYEEEE.

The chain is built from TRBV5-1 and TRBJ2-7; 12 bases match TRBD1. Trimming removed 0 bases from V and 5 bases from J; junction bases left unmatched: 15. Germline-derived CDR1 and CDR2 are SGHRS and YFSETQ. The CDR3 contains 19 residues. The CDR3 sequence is CASSLGRIGTGGAMDEQYF. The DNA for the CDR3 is TGCGCCAGCAGCTTGGGGCGAATTGGGACAGGGGGCGCAATGGACGAGCAGTACTTC. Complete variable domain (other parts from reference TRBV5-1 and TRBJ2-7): KAGVTQTPRYLIKTRGQQVTLSCSPISGHRSVSWYQQTPGQGLQFLFEYFSETQRNKGNFPGRFSGRQFSNSRSEMNVSTLELGDSALYLCASSLGRIGTGGAMDEQYFGPGTRLTVT.

The CDR3 DNA is TGCGCCAGCAGTGTCCTTCCTTTGGGCCGAAAAACTAATGAAAAACTGTTTTTT. Amino acid sequence: CASSVLPLGRKTNEKLFF. This chain uses TRBV10-2 with TRBJ1-4; D remains unclear. V lost 4 bases to trimming and J lost 1 base, with 19 bases between them. The germline CDR1 and CDR2 sequences are WSHSY and SAAADI. The CDR3 contains 18 residues.

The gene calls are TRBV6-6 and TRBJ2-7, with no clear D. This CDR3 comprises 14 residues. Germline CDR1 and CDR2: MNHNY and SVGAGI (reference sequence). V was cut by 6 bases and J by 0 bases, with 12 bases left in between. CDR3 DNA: TGTGCCAGCAGGCTCCAGCGTAGCTCCTACGAGCAGTACTTC. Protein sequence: CASRLQRSSYEQYF.

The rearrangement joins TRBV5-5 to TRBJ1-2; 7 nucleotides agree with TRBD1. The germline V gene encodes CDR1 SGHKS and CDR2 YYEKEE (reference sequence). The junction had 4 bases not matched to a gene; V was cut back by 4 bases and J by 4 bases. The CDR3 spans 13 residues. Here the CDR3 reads CASSRQGIYGYTF. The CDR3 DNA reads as TGTGCCAGCAGCCGACAGGGTATCTATGGCTACACCTTC.

The CDR3 sequence is CASSILAGGSNEQFF. In DNA form, the CDR3 reads TGTGCCAGTAGTATCCTAGCGGGAGGTAGTAATGAGCAGTTCTTC. V is TRBV19 and J is TRBJ2-1; 11 bases map to TRBD2. The CDR3 sequence is 15 residues long. The germline V gene has CDR1 LNHDA and CDR2 SQIVND (reference sequence). Germline trimming cut 3 bases from V and 7 bases from J; bases unmatched to any gene: 5.

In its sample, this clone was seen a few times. The CDR3 nucleotides are TGCGCCAGCAGCCACCTATTTGCCGGGAGGGATAGGGCCAACGTCCTGACTTTC. This codes for CASSHLFAGRDRANVLTF. The chain carries TRBV4-1 and TRBJ2-6, with 8 bases that match TRBD2. This CDR3 spans 18 amino acids. V dropped 3 bases and J dropped 5; count of bases not matched to a gene: 12. Per germline, CDR1 MGHRA and CDR2 YSYEKL.